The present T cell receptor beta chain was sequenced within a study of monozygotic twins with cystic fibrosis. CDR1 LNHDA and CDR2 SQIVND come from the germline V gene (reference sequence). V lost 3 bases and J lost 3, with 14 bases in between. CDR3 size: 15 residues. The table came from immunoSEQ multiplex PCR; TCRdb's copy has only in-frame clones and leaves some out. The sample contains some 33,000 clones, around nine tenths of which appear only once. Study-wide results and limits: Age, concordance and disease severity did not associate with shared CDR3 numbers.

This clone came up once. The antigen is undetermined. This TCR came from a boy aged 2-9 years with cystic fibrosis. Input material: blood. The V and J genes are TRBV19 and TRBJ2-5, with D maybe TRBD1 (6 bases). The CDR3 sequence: CASSMKGVKKETQYF. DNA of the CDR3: TGTGCCAGTAGTATGAAGGGGGTGAAAAAAGAGACCCAGTACTTC.